The 21 T cell receptor beta chains given below trace back to one sample, sequenced in a study of OX40 agonist ivuxolimab in advanced cancers. Only in-frame clones appear in the TCRdb table, and some are missing; sequencing was by immunoSEQ multiplex PCR. The sample shows 65,000 to 100,000 clones, about 91% of them seen only once. Specimen: CD4+ or CD8+ T cells sorted from blood, collected in a trial of the OX40 agonist ivuxolimab. The receptors shown here come from an adult with an advanced solid tumor such as melanoma, head and neck, liver or kidney cancer.

The chain's CDR3 is CASSQGGFRVSSGNTIYF. The CDR3 DNA sequence: TGCGCCAGCAGCCAAGGGGGTTTTAGGGTTTCGTCTGGAAACACCATATATTTT. The J gene is TRBJ1-3, the V gene TRBV4-1; D uncertain. Germline V gene sequence: CDR1 MGHRA, CDR2 YSYEKL. Deletions cut 1 base from V and 1 base from J, with 17 bases between. The CDR3 is made up of 18 amino acids.

V usage is TRBV5-1 and J usage is TRBJ1-3; the D is unclear. The CDR3 is made up of 14 amino acids. Trimming removed 4 bases from V and 0 bases from J, with 8 bases in between. From germline, CDR1 is SGHRS and CDR2 YFSETQ. CDR3 amino acids: CASSLFSSGNTIYF. For the CDR3, the DNA is TGCGCCAGCAGCCTCTTCAGCTCTGGAAACACCATATATTTT.

The rearrangement joins TRBV5-8 to TRBJ2-3; D is unresolved. Per germline, CDR1 SGHTS and CDR2 YDEGEE. Trimming took 0 bases from V and 3 from J, leaving 8 bases between them. This CDR3 spans 14 amino acids. The CDR3 DNA reads as TGTGCCAGCAGCTTGGGCAGGAAGACAGATACGCAGTATTTT. It yields the protein CASSLGRKTDTQYF.

This sequence joins TRBV5-1 and TRBJ1-5, with 8 bases aligning to TRBD1. Germline values: CDR1 SGHRS, CDR2 YFSETQ. Trimming cost V 0 bases and J 6 bases; bases outside gene matches: 2. This CDR3 region has 14 residues. The CDR3 DNA follows: TGCGCCAGCAGCTTGGACAGGGGGAGTCAGCCCCAGCATTTT. This encodes CASSLDRGSQPQHF.

V and J are TRBV6-4 and TRBJ2-2; 8 bases fit TRBD2. Per the germline V gene, CDR1 is MRHNA and CDR2 is SNTAGT. After removal of 7 bases from V and 0 bases from J, the junction contained 7 bases not matched to a gene. The CDR3 has 16 residues. The CDR3 reads CASKQVAGTNTGELFF. The CDR3 DNA reads as TGTGCCAGCAAGCAGGTAGCGGGAACGAACACCGGGGAGCTGTTTTTT.

CDR3 DNA: TGTGCCAGCAGCAACCTCCTTAGCGGGAAAAGATACTCCTACGAGCAGTACTTC. Its protein product is CASSNLLSGKRYSYEQYF. The chain carries TRBV11-2 and TRBJ2-7, with 8 bases that match TRBD2. The junction had 15 bases not matched to a gene; V was cut back by 5 bases and J by 0 bases. This CDR3 spans 18 amino acids. CDR1 is SGHAT, CDR2 FQNNGV, per germline.

V gene TRBV18 combines with J gene TRBJ2-1; 8 positions agree with TRBD1. Germline CDR1 reads KGHSH; CDR2 reads LQKENI. J was trimmed by 6 bases and V by 3 bases; bases with no gene match: 4. The CDR3 runs to 14 residues. The CDR3 protein is CASSPQGAGNEQFF. The CDR3 DNA reads TGTGCCAGCTCACCTCAGGGGGCGGGCAATGAGCAGTTCTTC.

The chain has TRBV19 and TRBJ1-5; possible D gene TRBD1, 5 bases. The CDR3 has 19 residues. Germline V lookup: CDR1 LNHDA, CDR2 SQIVND (reference sequence). V dropped 7 bases and J dropped 3 bases, with 28 bases sitting between them. The chain's CDR3 is CASTPPGTSALTYNQPQHF. CDR3 coding DNA: TGTGCCAGTACCCCACCCGGGACCTCCGCCCTAACTTACAATCAGCCCCAGCATTTT.

This CDR3 reads CASNYRGSTDTQYF. The CDR3 region has the DNA TGTGCCAGCAACTACAGGGGGAGCACAGATACGCAGTATTTT. This chain uses TRBV7-2 with TRBJ2-3, with 8 bases identical to TRBD1. From germline, CDR1 is SGHTA and CDR2 FQGNSA. This CDR3 comprises 14 residues. Trimming took 7 bases from V and 0 from J; bases not matched to a gene: 3.

This clone showed up just once. V and J are TRBV7-9 and TRBJ1-1; tentatively, D is TRBD1 (5 bases). V lost 8 bases and J lost 4, with 14 bases in between. This CDR3 region has 13 residues. In germline, CDR1 is SEHNR, CDR2 FQNEAQ (reference sequence). This CDR3 is CASSRQGPTEAFF. The CDR3 region has the DNA TGTGCCAGCTCGAGGCAGGGCCCCACTGAAGCTTTCTTT.

The chain recombines TRBV6-5 with TRBJ1-2; D is ambiguous. The CDR3 has 14 residues. Trimming removed 0 bases from V and 6 bases from J, with 11 bases in between. Germline V gene data show CDR1 as MNHEY and CDR2 as SVGAGI. The CDR3 loop is CASSYSTRGDGYTF. CDR3 sequence (DNA): TGTGCCAGCAGTTACTCGACGCGGGGAGATGGCTACACCTTC.

The genes are TRBV30 and TRBJ1-2; possibly TRBD1 for D (6 bases). V was trimmed by 5 bases and J by 2 bases, leaving 15 bases between them. The germline V gene has CDR1 GTSNPN and CDR2 SVGIG (reference sequence). The CDR3 has 14 amino acids. The CDR3 reads CAWRVRGQNYGYTF. The CDR3 DNA reads TGTGCCTGGCGGGTCAGGGGTCAGAACTATGGCTACACCTTC.

V and J are TRBV7-9 and TRBJ2-1; TRBD2 matches at 8 bases. The CDR3 is 16 amino acids. V was pared by 0 bases and J by 8 bases, with 9 bases of the junction left unmatched. CDR1 is SEHNR, CDR2 FQNEAQ, per germline (reference sequence). The CDR3 region is CASSLAMSGSKDEQFF. As DNA, the CDR3 is TGTGCCAGCAGCTTAGCGATGAGCGGGAGTAAAGATGAGCAGTTCTTC. The whole variable domain, remainder taken from reference TRBV7-9 and TRBJ2-1, is DTGVSQNPRHKITKRGQNVTFRCDPISEHNRLYWYRQTLGQGPEFLTYFQNEAQLEKSRLLSDRFSAERPKGSFSTLEIQRTEQGDSAMYLCASSLAMSGSKDEQFFGPGTRLTVL.

The sample holds one count of this clone. This chain joins TRBV27 and TRBJ1-4; no clear D. Trimming shortened V by 5 bases and J by 7 bases, and 14 bases separated the two germline ends. Germline assignment: CDR1 MNHEY and CDR2 SMNVEV (reference sequence). This CDR3 contains 14 residues. The DNA for the CDR3 is TGTGCCAGCAGTCCAAATCGGGTGGGTGAAAAACTGTTTTTT. The encoded protein is CASSPNRVGEKLFF.

The rearrangement uses TRBV5-4 and TRBJ2-3; 9 bases are shared with TRBD2. Per germline, CDR1 SGHNT and CDR2 YYREEE (reference sequence). The CDR3 runs to 15 residues. The V and J ends lost 4 bases and 3 bases, in that order; junction bases with no gene match: 6. The CDR3 nucleotides read TGTGCCAGCAGCCCCGGACTAGCGAGGACAGATACGCAGTATTTT. Translated, it gives CASSPGLARTDTQYF. The full variable domain, in which reference TRBV5-4 and TRBJ2-3 provide the parts outside the CDR3, is ETGVTQSPTHLIKTRGQQVTLRCSSQSGHNTVSWYQQALGQGPQFIFQYYREEENGRGNFPPRFSGLQFPNYSSELNVNALELDDSALYLCASSPGLARTDTQYFGPGTRLTVL.

The chain carries TRBV11-1 and TRBJ2-2; D gene uncertain. The CDR3 has 14 amino acids. Trimming pared 1 base from V and 6 bases from J, leaving 9 bases between. CDR1 and CDR2 from the germline V gene are SGHAT and FQDESV (reference sequence). The CDR3 loop is CASSLVVVAGELFF. The CDR3 coding sequence is TGTGCCAGCAGCTTAGTGGTAGTGGCCGGGGAGCTGTTTTTT. Supplemented by reference TRBV11-1 and TRBJ2-2, the full variable domain reads EAEVAQSPRYKITEKSQAVAFWCDPISGHATLYWYRQILGQGPELLVQFQDESVVDDSQLPKDRFSAERLKGVDSTLKIQPAELGDSAMYLCASSLVVVAGELFFGEGSRLTVL.

CDR3 loop: CASSLSGLAGGIWGTGELFF. The CDR3 DNA is TGTGCCAGCAGTTTGTCGGGACTAGCGGGAGGGATCTGGGGCACCGGGGAGCTGTTTTTT. The chain couples TRBV28 to TRBJ2-2, with 16 bases lining up with TRBD2. CDR1 is MDHEN, CDR2 SYDVKM, per germline. Trimming at V came to 3 bases and at J to 4 bases, leaving 11 bases not matched to a gene. The CDR3 has 20 amino acids.

The chain joins TRBV4-1 to TRBJ2-3, with 7 bases identical to TRBD2. V gave up 2 bases and J gave up 0 bases; unmatched junction bases: 5. Germline V gene sequence: CDR1 MGHRA, CDR2 YSYEKL. CDR3 length: 16 residues. CDR3 DNA: TGCGCCAGCAGCCAATTGGGGGGGACGAGCACAGATACGCAGTATTTT. It translates to CASSQLGGTSTDTQYF.

Regarding this clone: The sample carries other DNA sequences with the same CDR3. The V call is TRBV7-2, the J call TRBJ2-1; D unresolved. Deletions cut 1 base from V and 3 bases from J, with 7 bases between. Per germline, CDR1 SGHTA and CDR2 FQGNSA. The CDR3 runs to 14 residues. The CDR3 is CASSLVGSYNEQFF. The CDR3 bases are TGTGCCAGCAGCTTAGTTGGCAGCTACAATGAGCAGTTCTTC.

J is TRBJ1-1 and V is TRBV29-1; D remains unclear. CDR3 length equals 10 residues. CDR1 is SQVTM, CDR2 ANQGSEA, per germline. Trimming cost V 7 bases and J 1 base, with 4 bases left between them. The CDR3 loop reads CSGANTEAFF. In DNA form, the CDR3 reads TGCAGCGGGGCGAACACTGAAGCTTTCTTT.

The chain recombines TRBV7-9 with TRBJ1-3; 8 nucleotides match TRBD1. Germline V gene data show CDR1 as SEHNR and CDR2 as FQNEAQ (reference sequence). The V gene end was trimmed by 6 bases and the J gene end by 2 bases; junction bases not matched to a gene: 6. This CDR3 is 15 amino acids long. CDR3 protein: CASRRTGSTGNTIYF. The CDR3 DNA is TGTGCCAGCAGACGGACAGGGTCTACTGGAAACACCATATATTTT.